Following are 25 T cell receptor beta chains from one sample sequenced in a study of technical replicates of blood from a handful of donors. Method: immunoSEQ multiplex PCR; TCRdb's copy keeps in-frame clones and lacks some. Found here are 62,000 or so clones, 85% to 90% of them singletons; the top ten hold over 4%. Sequenced input: PBMCs. The origin of the receptors is a human donor in good health. Some clones in this sample may be carry-over from other donors' samples.

The chain couples TRBV5-1 to TRBJ2-7; 8 bases are shared with TRBD1. V lost 3 bases and J lost 2; bases outside the gene matches: 7. Germline V gives CDR1 SGHRS, CDR2 YFSETQ. The CDR3 covers 15 residues. CDR3 nucleotide sequence: TGCGCCAGCAGCTCCGCCGGGACAGGACCCTACGAGCAGTACTTC. This translates into CASSSAGTGPYEQYF.

V is TRBV5-1 and J is TRBJ2-2; weak D call: TRBD1 (6 bases). V lost 6 bases to trimming and J lost 6 bases, with 9 bases between them. Germline-derived CDR1 and CDR2 are SGHRS and YFSETQ. CDR3 length: 12 amino acids. As DNA, the CDR3 is TGCGCCAGCACCACAGGGCCCGGGGAGCTGTTTTTT. It translates to CASTTGPGELFF. The full variable domain, with the rest looked up from reference TRBV5-1 and TRBJ2-2, is KAGVTQTPRYLIKTRGQQVTLSCSPISGHRSVSWYQQTPGQGLQFLFEYFSETQRNKGNFPGRFSGRQFSNSRSEMNVSTLELGDSALYLCASTTGPGELFFGEGSRLTVL.

The chain combines TRBV27 with TRBJ1-2; 9 bases match TRBD1. CDR3 length equals 13 residues. From germline, CDR1 is MNHEY and CDR2 SMNVEV (reference sequence). Germline trimming cut 3 bases from V and 6 bases from J; bases unmatched to any gene: 2. CDR3: CASSFDRGDGYTF. For the CDR3, the DNA is TGTGCCAGCAGTTTTGACAGGGGGGATGGCTACACCTTC.

V and J are TRBV28 and TRBJ1-4; the D is unclear. In germline, CDR1 is MDHEN, CDR2 SYDVKM. V shed 6 bases and J shed 8 bases, with 16 bases lying between them. The CDR3 sequence is 14 residues long. The CDR3 sequence is CASSPATTGEKLFF. The DNA of the CDR3 is TGTGCCAGCAGCCCAGCCACGACTGGAGAAAAACTGTTTTTT.

CDR3 in amino acids: CASSQVASGIAKNIQYF. CDR3 DNA sequence: TGTGCCAGCAGCCAAGTGGCTAGCGGAATAGCCAAAAACATTCAGTACTTC. The genes are TRBV14 and TRBJ2-4; 7 bases are shared with TRBD2. Trimming took 1 base from V and 0 from J; bases not matched to a gene: 6. Looked up from germline, CDR1 is SGHDN and CDR2 is FVKESK. CDR3 length: 17 amino acids.

V is TRBV10-3 and J is TRBJ1-1; no firm D call. The length of the CDR3 is 13 residues. Germline values: CDR1 ENHRY, CDR2 SYGVKD. V was cut by 8 bases and J by 0 bases, with 10 bases left in between. DNA of the CDR3: TGTGCCATCCGCTCACAGTTGAACACTGAAGCTTTCTTT. Translation gives CAIRSQLNTEAFF.

This chain uses TRBV14 with TRBJ1-2; TRBD1 might be the D (6 bases). This CDR3 region has 14 residues. V was shortened by 1 base and J by 5 bases, with 11 bases between the two germline ends. Germline V lookup: CDR1 SGHDN, CDR2 FVKESK. The CDR3: CASSQGTGLYGYTF. The CDR3 coding sequence is TGTGCCAGCAGCCAAGGCACAGGGTTATATGGCTACACCTTC.

V and J are TRBV4-2 and TRBJ1-6, with D maybe TRBD1 (6 bases). CDR3 length: 15 residues. CDR1 is LGHNA and CDR2 is YNFKEQ in the germline V gene. The V and J ends lost 0 bases and 8 bases respectively, with 11 bases between them. CDR3 DNA: TGTGCCAGCAGCCAAGAAGGGGGTACAGATTCACCCCTCCACTTT. Translated, it gives CASSQEGGTDSPLHF.

The chain uses TRBV5-1 and TRBJ1-1, with D possibly TRBD1 on 6 matching bases. Germline CDR1 and CDR2: SGHRS and YFSETQ. Between the trimmed V and J ends, which lost 2 bases and 2 bases, there was a span of 13 bases. CDR3 size: 15 residues. The CDR3 loop reads CASSFWGPQNTEAFF. The CDR3 coding sequence is TGCGCCAGCAGCTTTTGGGGGCCTCAAAACACTGAAGCTTTCTTT.

The CDR3 spells CASIGGAGVGGELFF. In nucleotides, the CDR3 is TGTGCCAGCATTGGGGGCGCGGGGGTCGGCGGGGAGCTGTTTTTT. The chain uses TRBV2 and TRBJ2-2, with D tentatively TRBD2 (7 bases). The V gene's germline CDR1 is SNHLY and CDR2 FYNNEI. The V end lost 7 bases, the J end lost 7 bases, and 19 bases lay between the germline ends. The CDR3 covers 15 residues.

This chain uses TRBV7-6 with TRBJ1-1; 8 bases match TRBD1. Per the germline V gene, CDR1 is SGHVS and CDR2 is FNYEAQ. The CDR3 consists of 15 residues. The trim removed 6 bases at V and 0 bases at J, leaving 6 bases unmatched. For the CDR3, the DNA is TGTGCCAGCAGTCCTCCGGACAGGGTGAACACTGAAGCTTTCTTT. Encoded protein: CASSPPDRVNTEAFF.

The rearrangement joins TRBV9 to TRBJ2-3; 7 bases align to TRBD2. V shed 3 bases, J shed 5 bases, and the junction held 9 bases outside the gene matches. Germline loops: CDR1 SGDLS, CDR2 YYNGEE. The CDR3 runs 15 residues. The CDR3 sequence is CASSAGFGGGDTQYF. In DNA, the CDR3 is TGTGCCAGCAGCGCCGGTTTTGGGGGGGGAGATACGCAGTATTTT.

The chain uses TRBV28 and TRBJ1-1; D gene ambiguous. Germline V gene sequence: CDR1 MDHEN, CDR2 SYDVKM. V was cut by 5 bases and J by 2 bases, with 6 bases left in between. The CDR3 runs to 12 residues. In DNA form, the CDR3 reads TGTGCCAGCAGTCTAACCAACACTGAAGCTTTCTTT. Amino acids: CASSLTNTEAFF.

The chain recombines TRBV4-2 with TRBJ2-1; D uncertain. Trimming removed 0 bases at V and 4 bases at J, with 16 bases between. This CDR3 has 17 amino acids. Germline loops: CDR1 LGHNA, CDR2 YNFKEQ. The CDR3 loop reads CASSQEGGRTIYNEQFF. DNA for the CDR3: TGTGCCAGCAGCCAAGAAGGCGGAAGAACAATTTACAATGAGCAGTTCTTC.

V and J are TRBV19 and TRBJ2-2; D is unclear. Germline V CDR1 and CDR2: LNHDA, SQIVND (reference sequence). Trimming removed 3 bases at V and 4 bases at J, with 6 bases between. The CDR3 sequence is 13 residues long. CDR3 coding DNA: TGTGCCAGTAGTATCAATCCCACCGGGGAGCTGTTTTTT. Its translation: CASSINPTGELFF.

This rearrangement joins TRBV6-1 to TRBJ2-5; TRBD1 matches 8 bases. There are 15 residues in the CDR3. Germline-derived CDR1 and CDR2 are MNHNS and SASEGT. V trimming: 5 bases; J trimming: 0 bases; junction bases outside the gene matches: 5. The CDR3 bases are TGTGCCAGCAGTAGAATGACAGGGGACCAAGAGACCCAGTACTTC. Protein sequence: CASSRMTGDQETQYF.

The chain joins TRBV7-9 to TRBJ2-6; 9 nucleotides agree with TRBD1. Trimming took 5 bases from V and 13 from J; bases not matched to a gene: 6. Germline CDR1 SEHNR, CDR2 FQNEAQ (reference sequence). The CDR3 consists of 13 residues. The DNA of the CDR3 is TGTGCCAGCAGCAAGGGACAGGGCTGGGTCCTGACTTTC. Protein product: CASSKGQGWVLTF.

The chain employs TRBV7-3 and TRBJ1-1; D is unresolved. Germline CDR1 reads SGHTA; CDR2 reads FQGTGA. This CDR3 is 13 amino acids long. Trimming stripped 4 bases from V and 1 base from J, with 7 bases between. This CDR3 is CASSSQANTEAFF. The CDR3 DNA reads TGTGCCAGCAGCTCTCAGGCGAACACTGAAGCTTTCTTT.

The V and J genes are TRBV28 and TRBJ2-7; TRBD1 aligns across 7 bases. The CDR3 length is 14 residues. Losses at the gene ends were 11 bases for V and 5 bases for J; bases not matched to a gene: 15. Germline values: CDR1 MDHEN, CDR2 SYDVKM. The DNA of the CDR3 is TGTGCCGCAACGGCTTCCAGGGGGAACCACGAGCAGTACTTC. Its translation: CAATASRGNHEQYF.

The V and J genes are TRBV5-1 and TRBJ2-7, with TRBD1 matching 8 bases. With 0 bases clipped from V and 6 bases from J, the junction kept 8 bases outside the gene matches. The V gene's germline CDR1 is SGHRS and CDR2 YFSETQ. The CDR3 has 15 amino acids. The CDR3 spells CASSLAGGRGLEQYF. The DNA for the CDR3 is TGCGCCAGCAGCTTGGCAGGAGGCAGGGGGCTCGAGCAGTACTTC.

J is TRBJ2-4 and V is TRBV4-3; 7 bases agree with TRBD1. Germline V gives CDR1 LGHNA, CDR2 YSLEER. J gave up 0 bases and V 3 bases, and 5 bases lay outside the gene matches. The CDR3 contains 16 residues. The CDR3 coding sequence is TGCGCCAGCAGCCACGGGACAGAACTAGCCAAAAACATTCAGTACTTC. Residues: CASSHGTELAKNIQYF.

This clone has just one count. This chain joins TRBV5-1 and TRBJ2-7; 7 nucleotides align to TRBD1. The CDR3 totals 15 residues. Germline lookup yields CDR1 SGHRS and CDR2 YFSETQ. V shed 3 bases, J shed 2 bases, and the junction held 8 bases outside the gene matches. CDR3 in amino acids: CASSYTTGVPYEQYF. The CDR3 region has the DNA TGCGCCAGCAGCTACACCACAGGGGTCCCCTACGAGCAGTACTTC.

The chain uses TRBV7-2 and TRBJ1-2, with D possibly TRBD1 on 6 matching bases. This CDR3 region has 14 residues. V lost 3 bases, J lost 1 base, and 9 bases lay in between. The germline gives CDR1 SGHTA, CDR2 FQGNSA. The CDR3 DNA is TGTGCCAGCAGCTTGAACAGGGATAACTATGGCTACACCTTC. This codes for CASSLNRDNYGYTF.

CDR3 in amino acids: CASSSSGGGGTGELFF. CDR3 nucleotides: TGTGCCAGCAGCTCTAGCGGGGGCGGAGGAACCGGGGAGCTGTTTTTT. The rearrangement uses TRBV7-9 and TRBJ2-2; TRBD2 aligns across 10 bases. V shed 4 bases and J 5 bases; nucleotides not matched to a gene: 7. CDR1 and CDR2 from the germline V gene are SEHNR and FQNEAQ (reference sequence). This CDR3 region has 16 residues.

The rearrangement uses TRBV18 and TRBJ1-3; D might be TRBD1 (6 bases). Trimming removed 1 base from V and 3 bases from J, with 13 bases in between. From germline, CDR1 is KGHSH and CDR2 LQKENI. The CDR3 contains 16 residues. As DNA, the CDR3 is TGTGCCAGCTCACCACGGGACACCGCAGATGGAAACACCATATATTTT. It yields the protein CASSPRDTADGNTIYF. The full variable domain, rest sourced from reference TRBV18 and TRBJ1-3, is NAGVMQNPRHLVRRRGQEARLRCSPMKGHSHVYWYRQLPEEGLKFMVYLQKENIIDESGMPKERFSAEFPKEGPSILRIQQVVRGDSAAYFCASSPRDTADGNTIYFGEGSWLTVV.